The rows below give T cell receptor beta chains drawn from one sample of a study of tumor-infiltrating lymphocytes in primary liver carcinoma. TCRdb called the multiplex PCR reads again in MiXCR, with one record for every CDR3 protein. The sample holds about 200,000 distinct CDR3 sequences; about 65% are singletons and the top ten take approximately 6.5%. The sequenced sample consisted of peripheral blood. Source of these receptors: a woman in her fifties or sixties with primary liver carcinoma and hepatitis B virus infection. The CDR3 runs from the conserved cysteine through the conserved F or W. A D gene is named only where the DNA matches it firmly. Where a row states a size, it is once, few, many or the class of an expanded clone; other rows omit it.

clone size	D gene	J gene	V gene	CDR3 DNA	CDR3 protein
NA	TRBD1	TRBJ1-1	TRBV11-1	TGTGCCAGCAGCTTAGTGTGGACAGGAGCGATGAACATTGAAGCTTTCTTT	CASSLVWTGAMNIEAFF
NA	NA	TRBJ2-6	TRBV29-1	TGCAGCCTTGTATCCTATGGGGCCAACGTCCTGACTTTC	CSLVSYGANVLTF
NA	NA	TRBJ2-7	TRBV6-5	TGTGCCAGCAGTTACTCCCTTGGGCACTCCTACGAGCATTACTTC	CASSYSLGHSYEHYF
NA	TRBD2	TRBJ2-1	TRBV11-2	TGTGCCAGCAGCTTAGGGACTAGCGAGAAGTGCAATGAGCAGTTCTTC	CASSLGTSEKCNEQFF
NA	NA	TRBJ1-1	TRBV7-3	TGTGCCAGCAGCTTAACGCCTGGGCAAGGGAGCACTGAAGCTTTCTTT	CASSLTPGQGSTEAFF
few	NA	TRBJ2-7	TRBV7-8	TGTGCCAGCAGCCCCCAAAAGAGGGAGCAGTACTTC	CASSPQKREQYF
NA	TRBD1	TRBJ1-5	TRBV5-1	TGCGCCAGCAGCATCCGGGACAGGAGACCAGTAAGCAATCAGCCCCAGCATTTT	CASSIRDRRPVSNQPQHF
NA	NA	TRBJ2-1	TRBV29-1	TGCAGCACCCAAGCATGGGGGGCTACAAATGAGCAGTTCTTC	CSTQAWGATNEQFF
NA	TRBD1	TRBJ1-5	TRBV5-1	TGCGCCAGCAGCAGGACAGGAAATCAGCCCCAGCATTTT	CASSRTGNQPQHF
NA	NA	TRBJ1-2	TRBV6-5	TGTGCCAACGGCGCAGGATATGGCTACACCTTC	CANGAGYGYTF
NA	TRBD1	TRBJ1-1	TRBV11-3	TGTGCCAGCAGCTATGAACAGGGGGTGGCTGAAGCTTTCTTT	CASSYEQGVAEAFF
NA	TRBD2	TRBJ2-5	TRBV7-8	TGTGCCAACAGCCCCCTAGCGGGAGGGTTGAGGGAGACCCAGTACTTC	CANSPLAGGLRETQYF
NA	NA	TRBJ1-2	TRBV11-3	TGTGCCAGCAGCCCGACAGGCTCCTATGATTACACCTTT	CASSPTGSYDYTF
NA	NA	TRBJ1-3	TRBV9	TGTGCCAGCAGCGCTCAGGGAAACACCATATATTTT	CASSAQGNTIYF
once	TRBD1	TRBJ2-7	TRBV7-8	TGTGTCAGCAGCAGACAGGGGACAGGGGGCTCTTACGGGCAGTACTTC	CVSSRQGTGGSYGQYF
NA	TRBD1	TRBJ2-7	TRBV18	TGTGCCAGCTCACCACAGGACAGGGCCGAGCAGTACTTC	CASSPQDRAEQYF
many	NA	TRBJ2-7	TRBV29-1	TGCAGCGTTGGCCGGGGTGGCAGCTCCTACGAGCAGTACTTC	CSVGRGGSSYEQYF
NA	TRBD1	TRBJ2-3	TRBV11-2	TGTGCCAGCAGCCCATTCAAGTACAGGGGCTACCGGGGAGATACGCAGTATTTT	CASSPFKYRGYRGDTQYF
many	TRBD1	TRBJ1-5	TRBV12-3/TRBV12-4	TGTGCCAGCAGTACACAGGGGAGGAGGCAGCCCCAGCATTTT	CASSTQGRRQPQHF
few	NA	TRBJ2-7	TRBV28	TGTGCCAGCAGTCCCCGGGGACCGAAGGACGAGCAGTACTTC	CASSPRGPKDEQYF
NA	NA	TRBJ1-4	TRBV29-1	TGCAGTGTTGAAGATACACAGGGTGCTAATGAAGAACTGTTTTTT	CSVEDTQGANEELFF
once	NA	TRBJ1-2	TRBV29-1	NA	CSVRGENYGCTF
many	NA	TRBJ2-5	TRBV29-1	TGCAGCGTAACCTCGACAGGCTTCGGGACCCAGTACTTC	CSVTSTGFGTQYF
NA	NA	TRBJ2-5	TRBV11-1	TGTGCCAGCAGCTCGTTAGAAGAAGAGACCCAGTACTTC	CASSSLEEETQYF
NA	TRBD2	TRBJ2-3	TRBV5-5	TGTGCCAGCACCTCCGTGACTAGCGGGGGGGCAGATACGCAGTATTTT	CASTSVTSGGADTQYF
NA	NA	TRBJ1-5	TRBV11-2	TGTGCCAGTAGCTTAAGGGGCAATCAGCCCCAGCATTTT	CASSLRGNQPQHF
NA	TRBD2	TRBJ2-4	TRBV6-5	TGTGCCAGCACTAGCGGAGGGGACATTCAGTACTTC	CASTSGGDIQYF
NA	NA	TRBJ1-1	TRBV29-1	TGCAGCGTTGGACCCGCAGGAAGGGGGGGCACTGAAGCTTTCTTT	CSVGPAGRGGTEAFF
NA	NA	TRBJ2-7	TRBV12-3/TRBV12-4	TGTGTCATCAGACGAGGGACTTACGAGCAGTACTTC	CVIRRGTYEQYF
many	TRBD2	TRBJ2-5	TRBV4-2	TGTGCCAGCAGCCAACCCCTAGCGGGAGGGGGGTACCAAGAGACCCAGTACTTC	CASSQPLAGGGYQETQYF
NA	NA	TRBJ2-5	TRBV5-4	TGTGCCAGCAGGGAACAAGAGACCCAGTGCTTC	CASREQETQCF
few	TRBD2	TRBJ2-1	TRBV6-5	TGTGCCAGCAGACACTTAAGCGGGAGTGCAGCCTACAATGAGCAGTTCTTC	CASRHLSGSAAYNEQFF
NA	NA	TRBJ1-4	TRBV6-6	TGTGCCAGCAGTTCAGGGGCAACTAATGAAGAACTGTTTTTT	CASSSGATNEELFF
NA	NA	TRBJ2-5	TRBV6-1	TGTGCCAGTAGTGTCTCGGTGGGAGAGACCCCGTACTTC	CASSVSVGETPYF
many	NA	TRBJ2-7	TRBV4-2	TGTGCCAGCAGCCAAGACGTGGGATCCTACGAGCAGTACTTC	CASSQDVGSYEQYF
many	NA	TRBJ2-3	TRBV11-2	TGTGCCAGCAGCTTAGTGCGGAGGAGCACAGATACGCAGTATTTT	CASSLVRRSTDTQYF
NA	NA	TRBJ1-5	TRBV6-5	TGTACCAGCGCCCGGGGGGGCCGCGGTCGGCCCCAGCATTTT	CTSARGGRGRPQHF
NA	NA	TRBJ2-5	TRBV11-2	TGCGCCAGCAGCTTAAGGGACACAAGGGAGACCCAGTACTTC	CASSLRDTRETQYF
many	TRBD1	TRBJ1-6	TRBV12-3/TRBV12-4	TGTGCCAGCAGTTTCAGGACAGGGGAGAATTCACCCCTCCACTTT	CASSFRTGENSPLHF
many	NA	TRBJ1-2	TRBV5-4	TGTGCCAGCAGCTTGGAGATCGATGGCTACACCTTC	CASSLEIDGYTF
NA	NA	TRBJ1-1	TRBV9	TGTGCCAGCACCAAGGGGCCAACGGGCACTGAAGCTTTCTTT	CASTKGPTGTEAFF
medium-sized	NA	TRBJ2-1	TRBV11-2	TGTGCCAGCAGCTCGGACGGACACAATGAGCAGTTCTTC	CASSSDGHNEQFF
few	NA	TRBJ1-2	TRBV28	TGTGCCAGCAGAACCTCCGACAAGGCCTTCTATGGCTACACCTTC	CASRTSDKAFYGYTF
NA	NA	TRBJ1-2	TRBV7-9	TGTGCCAGCAGCTTAGATGGCTATGGCTACACCTTC	CASSLDGYGYTF
NA	TRBD1	TRBJ1-1	TRBV11-2	TGTGTCAGCAGCGCAGGGGGTGGATGGGTGAACACCGAAGCTTTCTTT	CVSSAGGGWVNTEAFF